This TCR beta chain was identified during a study of PD-L1 blockade in urothelial cancer. Time point here: pretreatment peripheral blood. Clones were sequenced by immunoSEQ multiplex PCR, and TCRdb holds only the in-frame ones, with some missing. The sample has 43,000 or so clones, around 84% seen once; the top ten hold around 15%. Per germline, CDR1 SNHLY and CDR2 FYNNEI. The CDR3 has 15 amino acids. V lost 2 bases, J lost 10 bases, and 6 bases stayed unmatched. The J gene is TRBJ2-1, the V gene TRBV2; 12 nucleotides line up with TRBD1. The input for sequencing was PBMCs, taken around atezolizumab (anti-PD-L1) treatment. This sequence was found in a man in his 60s with urothelial cancer. The CDR3 nucleotides read TGTGCCAGCAGTGAACGGGACAGGGGGCTGGAGGAGCAGTTCTTC. Translated, it gives CASSERDRGLEEQFF.